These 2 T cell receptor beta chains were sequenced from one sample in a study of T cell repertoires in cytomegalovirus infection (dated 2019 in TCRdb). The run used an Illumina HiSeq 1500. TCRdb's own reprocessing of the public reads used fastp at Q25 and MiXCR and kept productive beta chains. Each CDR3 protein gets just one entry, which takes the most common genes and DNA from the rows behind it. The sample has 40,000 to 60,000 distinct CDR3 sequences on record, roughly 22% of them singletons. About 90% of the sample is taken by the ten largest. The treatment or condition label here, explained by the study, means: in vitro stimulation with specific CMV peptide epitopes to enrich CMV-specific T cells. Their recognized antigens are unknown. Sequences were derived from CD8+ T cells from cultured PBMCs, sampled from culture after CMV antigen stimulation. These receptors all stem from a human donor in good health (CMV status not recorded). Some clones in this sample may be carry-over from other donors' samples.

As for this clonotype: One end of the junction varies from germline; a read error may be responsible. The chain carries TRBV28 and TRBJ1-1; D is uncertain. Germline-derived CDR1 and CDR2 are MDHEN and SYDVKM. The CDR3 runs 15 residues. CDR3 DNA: TGTGCCAGCAGTTTGTCGACATTGCCGAACACTGAAGCCTTCTTT. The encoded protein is CASSLSTLPNTEAFF.

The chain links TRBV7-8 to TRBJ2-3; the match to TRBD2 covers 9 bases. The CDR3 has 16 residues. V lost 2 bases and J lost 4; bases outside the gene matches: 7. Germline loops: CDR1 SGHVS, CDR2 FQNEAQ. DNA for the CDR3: TGTGCCAGCAGCTTAAGGGGCGGGGGGGCCGCAGATACGCAGTATTTT. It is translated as CASSLRGGGAADTQYF.